This T cell receptor beta chain was documented in a study of identical twins. One entry per CDR3 protein results from TCRdb running MiXCR on the 5' RACE reads. The profile shows about 700,000 distinct CDR3 sequences, 8% to 9% of them singletons. About this clonotype itself: Its antigen remains unidentified.

The CDR3 loop spans 15 amino acids. V was pared by 4 bases and J by 6 bases, with 4 bases of the junction left unmatched. CDR1 is KGHDR and CDR2 is SFDVKD in the germline V gene. The study, taken as a whole, reports: Modeled out-of-frame TCR alpha sharing in monozygotic twins fell below observed levels.

These data are also associated with another study on yellow fever vaccine responses in identical twins.

Sequenced input: PBMCs. This TCR derives from a woman between 18 and 30 years old in good health. J is TRBJ1-5 and V is TRBV24-1; 11 bases line up with TRBD1. The CDR3 here is CATSDRTGGGQPQHF. The CDR3 DNA follows: TGTGCCACCAGTGACCGGACAGGGGGCGGTCAGCCCCAGCATTTT.